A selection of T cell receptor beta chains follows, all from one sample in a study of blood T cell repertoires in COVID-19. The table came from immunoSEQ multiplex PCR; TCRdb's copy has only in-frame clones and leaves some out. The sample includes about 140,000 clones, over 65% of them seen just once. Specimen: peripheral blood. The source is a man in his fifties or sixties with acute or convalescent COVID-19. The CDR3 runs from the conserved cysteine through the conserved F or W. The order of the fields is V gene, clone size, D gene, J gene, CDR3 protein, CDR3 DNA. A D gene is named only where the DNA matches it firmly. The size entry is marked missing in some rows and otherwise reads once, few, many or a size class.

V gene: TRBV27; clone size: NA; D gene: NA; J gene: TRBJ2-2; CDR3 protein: CASSLSVRATGELFF; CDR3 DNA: TGTGCCAGCAGTTTATCGGTCAGGGCCACCGGGGAGCTGTTTTTT
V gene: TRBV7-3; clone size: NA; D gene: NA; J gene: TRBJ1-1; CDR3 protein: CASSLAKNTEAFF; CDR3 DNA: TGTGCCAGCAGCTTAGCTAAGAACACTGAAGCTTTCTTT
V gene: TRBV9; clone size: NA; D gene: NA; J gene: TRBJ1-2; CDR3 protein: CASSVGPGNGYTF; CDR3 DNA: TGTGCCAGCAGCGTAGGTCCAGGGAATGGCTACACCTTC
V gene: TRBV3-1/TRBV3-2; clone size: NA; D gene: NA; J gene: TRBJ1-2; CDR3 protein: CASSQGLAGANYGYTF; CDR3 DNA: TGTGCCAGCAGCCAAGGGTTGGCCGGAGCTAACTATGGCTACACCTTC
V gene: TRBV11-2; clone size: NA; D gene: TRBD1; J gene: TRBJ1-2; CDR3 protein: CASSLGTGGLGYTF; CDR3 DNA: TGTGCCAGCAGCCTCGGGACAGGGGGTTTAGGCTACACCTTC
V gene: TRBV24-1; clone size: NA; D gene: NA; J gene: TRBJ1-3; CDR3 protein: CATRPTGGGNTIYF; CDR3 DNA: TGTGCCACCAGGCCCACGGGAGGCGGAAACACCATATATTTT
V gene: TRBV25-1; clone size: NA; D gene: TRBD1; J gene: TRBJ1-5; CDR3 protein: CASTQGQGNQPQHF; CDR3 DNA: TGTGCCAGCACTCAAGGACAGGGTAATCAGCCCCAGCATTTT
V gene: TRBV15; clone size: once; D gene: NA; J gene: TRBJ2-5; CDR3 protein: CATSREGRGGWETQYF; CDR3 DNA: TGTGCCACCAGCAGAGAAGGCAGGGGAGGGTGGGAGACCCAGTACTTC
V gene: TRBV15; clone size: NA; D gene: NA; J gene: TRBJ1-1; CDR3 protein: CATSRSENEAFF; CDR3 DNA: TGTGCCACCAGCAGATCCGAGAATGAAGCTTTCTTT
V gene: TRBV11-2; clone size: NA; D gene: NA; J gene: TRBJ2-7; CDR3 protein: CASSLGGASEQYF; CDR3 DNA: TGTGCCAGCAGCTTAGGCGGGGCGAGTGAGCAGTACTTC
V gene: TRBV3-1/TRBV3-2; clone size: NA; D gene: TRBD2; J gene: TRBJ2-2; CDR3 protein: CASSQPLYGGAGGELFF; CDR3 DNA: TGTGCCAGCAGCCAACCACTATACGGGGGGGCCGGCGGGGAGCTGTTTTTT
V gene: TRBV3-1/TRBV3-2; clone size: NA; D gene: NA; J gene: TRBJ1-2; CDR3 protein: CASSQLDNYGYTF; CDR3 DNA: TGTGCCAGCAGCCAACTAGATAACTATGGCTACACCTTC
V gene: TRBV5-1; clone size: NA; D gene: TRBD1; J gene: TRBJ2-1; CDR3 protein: CASRPGTGSYNEQFF; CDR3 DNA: TGCGCCAGCAGACCCGGGACAGGGAGCTACAATGAGCAGTTCTTC
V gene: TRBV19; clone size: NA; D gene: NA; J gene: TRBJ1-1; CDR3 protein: CASFAGGLTEAFF; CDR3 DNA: TGTGCCTCTTTCGCCGGGGGGCTTACTGAAGCTTTCTTT
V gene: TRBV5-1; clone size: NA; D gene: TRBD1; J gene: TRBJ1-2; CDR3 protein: CASSSGGGGGYGYTF; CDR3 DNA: TGCGCCAGCAGCTCTGGTGGAGGGGGCGGCTATGGCTACACCTTC
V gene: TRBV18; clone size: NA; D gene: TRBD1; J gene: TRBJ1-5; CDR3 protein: CASSPTGGRGQPQHF; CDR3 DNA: TGTGCCAGCTCACCAACAGGGGGCCGGGGTCAGCCCCAGCATTTT
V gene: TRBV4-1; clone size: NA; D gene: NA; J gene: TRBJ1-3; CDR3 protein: CASSQSMGLWGNTIYF; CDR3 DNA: TGCGCCAGCAGCCAAAGCATGGGGCTGTGGGGAAACACCATATATTTT
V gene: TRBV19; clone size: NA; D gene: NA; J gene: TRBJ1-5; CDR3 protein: CASSPGGNQPQHF; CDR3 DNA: TGTGCCAGTAGTCCCGGAGGCAATCAGCCCCAGCATTTT
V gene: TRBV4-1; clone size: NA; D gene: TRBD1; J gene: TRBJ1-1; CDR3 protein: CASSQDPAGGLANTEAFF; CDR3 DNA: TGCGCCAGCAGCCAAGATCCCGCAGGGGGCCTTGCGAACACTGAAGCTTTCTTT
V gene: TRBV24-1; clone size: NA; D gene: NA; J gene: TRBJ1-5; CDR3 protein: CATQGSTSNQPQHF; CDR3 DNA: TGTGCCACGCAGGGGTCAACTAGCAATCAGCCCCAGCATTTT
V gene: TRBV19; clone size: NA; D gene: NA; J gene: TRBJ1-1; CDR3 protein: CASSHDREAFF; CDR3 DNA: TGTGCCAGTAGTCACGACAGGGAAGCTTTCTTT
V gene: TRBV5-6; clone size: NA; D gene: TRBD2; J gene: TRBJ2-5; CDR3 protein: CASSLGLAGGETQYF; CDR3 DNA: TGTGCCAGCAGCCTCGGACTAGCGGGCGGAGAGACCCAGTACTTC
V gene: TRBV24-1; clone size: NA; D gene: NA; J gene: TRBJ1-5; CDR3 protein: CATSDFGDQPQHF; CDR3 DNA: TGTGCCACCAGTGATTTCGGGGATCAGCCCCAGCATTTT
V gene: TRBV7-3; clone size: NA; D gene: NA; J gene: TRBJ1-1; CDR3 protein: CASSEQGNTEAFF; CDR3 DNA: TGTGCCAGCAGCGAACAGGGGAACACTGAAGCTTTCTTT
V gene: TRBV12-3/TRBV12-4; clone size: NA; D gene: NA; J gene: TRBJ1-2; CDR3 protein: CASRGGGEGGYTF; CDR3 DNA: TGTGCCAGCAGAGGAGGAGGGGAAGGAGGCTACACCTTC
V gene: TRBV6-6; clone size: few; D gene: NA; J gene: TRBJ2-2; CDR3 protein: CASRETGELFF; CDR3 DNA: TGTGCCAGCAGGGAGACCGGGGAGCTGTTTTTT
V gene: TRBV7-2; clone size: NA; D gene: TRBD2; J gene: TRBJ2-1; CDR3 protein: CASSLRTSGGGNEQFF; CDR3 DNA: TGTGCCAGCAGCTTACGGACTAGCGGGGGTGGGAATGAGCAGTTCTTC
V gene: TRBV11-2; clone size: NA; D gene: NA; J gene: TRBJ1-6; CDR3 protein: CASSAGYNSPLHF; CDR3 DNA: TGTGCCAGCAGCGCCGGCTATAATTCACCCCTCCACTTT
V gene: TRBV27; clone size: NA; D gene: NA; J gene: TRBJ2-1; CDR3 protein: CASSVTQGAEQFF; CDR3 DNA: TGTGCCAGCAGTGTCACGCAGGGCGCGGAGCAGTTCTTC
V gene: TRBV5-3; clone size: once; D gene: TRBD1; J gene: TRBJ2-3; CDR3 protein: CARSLDRDRGTDTQYF; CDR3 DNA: TGTGCCAGAAGCTTGGACCGGGACAGGGGCACAGATACGCAGTATTTT
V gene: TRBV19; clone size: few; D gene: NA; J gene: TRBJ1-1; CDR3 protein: CAVRREGGTEAFF; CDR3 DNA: TGTGCCGTTCGCAGGGAAGGGGGCACTGAAGCTTTCTTT
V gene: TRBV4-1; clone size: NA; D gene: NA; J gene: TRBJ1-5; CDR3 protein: CASSQALFQPQHF; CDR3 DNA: TGCGCCAGCAGCCAAGCTTTATTTCAGCCCCAGCATTTT
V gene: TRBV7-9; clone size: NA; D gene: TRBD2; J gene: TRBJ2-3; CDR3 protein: CASRSRGGPAGDTQYF; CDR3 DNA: TGTGCCAGCAGGTCCCGGGGGGGCCCTGCGGGAGATACGCAGTATTTT
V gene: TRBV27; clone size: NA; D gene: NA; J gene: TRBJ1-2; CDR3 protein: CASRARLDLQIGGYTF; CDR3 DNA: TGTGCCAGCAGAGCCCGACTAGACCTTCAGATAGGCGGCTACACCTTC
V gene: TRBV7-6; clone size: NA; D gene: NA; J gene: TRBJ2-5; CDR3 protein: CASSALGSPHF; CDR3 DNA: TGTGCCAGCAGCGCACTGGGTAGCCCCCACTTC
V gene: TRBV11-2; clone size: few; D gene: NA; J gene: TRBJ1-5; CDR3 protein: CASSLVLATYSNQPQHF; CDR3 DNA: TGTGCCAGCAGCTTAGTACTCGCAACTTATAGCAATCAGCCCCAGCATTTT
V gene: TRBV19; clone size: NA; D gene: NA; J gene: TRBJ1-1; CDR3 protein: CASREVGENTEAFF; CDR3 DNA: TGTGCCAGTAGGGAGGTGGGAGAGAACACTGAAGCTTTCTTT
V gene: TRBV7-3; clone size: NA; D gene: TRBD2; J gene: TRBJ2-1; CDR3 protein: CASSSGGAGGYNEQFF; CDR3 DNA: TGTGCCAGCAGCTCCGGTGGGGCGGGGGGTTACAATGAGCAGTTCTTC
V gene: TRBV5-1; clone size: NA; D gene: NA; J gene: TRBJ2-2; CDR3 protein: CASSLEAGTTGELFF; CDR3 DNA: TGCGCCAGCAGCTTGGAGGCAGGCACTACCGGGGAGCTGTTTTTT
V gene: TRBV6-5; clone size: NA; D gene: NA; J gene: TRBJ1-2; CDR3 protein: CASSYSSQGHYGYTF; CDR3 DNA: TGTGCCAGCAGTTACTCTTCCCAGGGTCACTATGGCTACACCTTC
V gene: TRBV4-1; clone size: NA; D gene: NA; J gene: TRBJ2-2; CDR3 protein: CASSQVRQSGELFF; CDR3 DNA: TGCGCCAGCAGCCAAGTTCGACAATCCGGGGAGCTGTTTTTT
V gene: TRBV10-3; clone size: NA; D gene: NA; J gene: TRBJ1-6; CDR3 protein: CAISETGNSPLHF; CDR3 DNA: TGTGCCATCAGTGAAACGGGTAATTCACCCCTCCACTTT
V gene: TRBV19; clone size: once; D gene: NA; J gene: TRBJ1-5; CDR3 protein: CASNAVSLGPQHF; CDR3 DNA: TGTGCCAGTAATGCGGTCTCCTTAGGGCCCCAGCATTTT
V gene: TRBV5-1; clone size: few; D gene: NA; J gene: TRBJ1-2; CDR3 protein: CASSLWGREYGYTF; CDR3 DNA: TGCGCCAGCAGCTTGTGGGGCAGGGAATATGGCTACACCTTC
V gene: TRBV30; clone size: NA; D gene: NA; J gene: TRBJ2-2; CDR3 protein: CAWSVGGLGYGELFF; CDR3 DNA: TGTGCCTGGAGTGTAGGAGGGTTAGGTTACGGGGAGCTGTTTTTT
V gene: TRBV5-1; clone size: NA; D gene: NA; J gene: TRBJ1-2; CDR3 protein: CASSRESTNYGYTF; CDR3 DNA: TGCGCCAGCAGCCGGGAGAGCACCAACTATGGCTACACCTTC